This T cell receptor beta chain derives from a study of blood T cell repertoires in COVID-19. Across the whole study: The study drew acute and convalescent COVID-19 samples from the United States, Italy and Spain.

As concerns this clone: The sample contains more than one DNA sequence encoding this CDR3.

In Seattle, patients joined the study during active infection and were tracked longitudinally. Assay: immunoSEQ multiplex PCR; the TCRdb copy retains only in-frame clones and omits some. The top ten hold around 10% of the sample, which has 250,000 to 300,000 clones, 85% to 90% seen once. The TCR was taken from a woman in her twenties or thirties with COVID-19, enrolled during active disease. Sequencing used peripheral blood.

Here the CDR3 reads CASSVGLAGYEQYF. The CDR3 nucleotides are TGTGCCAGCAGCGTAGGACTAGCGGGTTACGAGCAGTACTTC. V gene TRBV9 combines with J gene TRBJ2-7, with TRBD2 matching over 10 bases. The CDR3 runs 14 residues. Germline V lookup: CDR1 SGDLS, CDR2 YYNGEE. The ends lost 0 bases at V and 4 bases at J; junction bases unmatched: 1.